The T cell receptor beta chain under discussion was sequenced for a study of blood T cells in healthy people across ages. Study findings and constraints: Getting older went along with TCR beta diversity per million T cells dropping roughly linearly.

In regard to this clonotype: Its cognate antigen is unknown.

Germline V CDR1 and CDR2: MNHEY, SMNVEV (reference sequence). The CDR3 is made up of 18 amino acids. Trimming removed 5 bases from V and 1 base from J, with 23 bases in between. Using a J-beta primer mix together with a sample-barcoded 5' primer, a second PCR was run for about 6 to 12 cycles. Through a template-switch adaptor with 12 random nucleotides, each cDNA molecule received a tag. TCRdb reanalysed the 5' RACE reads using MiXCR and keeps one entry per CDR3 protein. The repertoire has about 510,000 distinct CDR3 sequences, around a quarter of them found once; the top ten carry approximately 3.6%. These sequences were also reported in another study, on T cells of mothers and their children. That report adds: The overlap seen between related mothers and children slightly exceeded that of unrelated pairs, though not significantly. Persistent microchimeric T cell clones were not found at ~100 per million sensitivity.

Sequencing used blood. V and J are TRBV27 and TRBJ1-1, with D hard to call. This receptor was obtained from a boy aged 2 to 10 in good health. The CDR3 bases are TGTGCCAGCAGTCCACCGAGATCCGCCCGGCCAGGGAACACTGAAGCTTTCTTT. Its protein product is CASSPPRSARPGNTEAFF.